This TCR beta chain emerged from a study of T cells in Graves' hyperthyroidism and ophthalmopathy. For the study at large: Peripheral blood was acquired at first diagnosis, ahead of any therapy whatsoever.

Only a few counts were recorded for this clonotype. The V gene lost 5 bases and the J gene lost 2 bases, with 24 bases spanning the gap. Germline V CDR1 and CDR2: SGHTA, FQGNSA. CDR3 length: 18 residues. Diagnosis of hyperthyroidism was new in patients aged 18 to 65, and its duration was under 2 months. RNA transcripts yielded amplified TCR beta CDR3 regions. First-round RT-PCR with HTBI primers amplified the TCR CDR3 region. Each CDR3 protein is one row after TCRdb ran MiXCR on the multiplex PCR reads. Of approximately 430,000 distinct CDR3 sequences listed, 15% to 17% are singletons. The V and J genes are TRBV7-2 and TRBJ1-1, with a possible D match to TRBD1 (5 bases). The sequenced sample consisted of blood. The sequence was collected from a woman aged 18 to 35 with Graves' hyperthyroidism. CDR3 amino acids: CASSPGHGARAVNTEAFF. CDR3 sequence (DNA): TGTGCCAGCAGCCCCGGCCACGGGGCTAGGGCCGTAAACACTGAAGCTTTCTTT.